This is a list of T cell receptor beta chains from one sample in a study of CD8+CD57+ T cells in acquired aplastic anemia. TCRdb independently ran MiXCR on the reads; one entry per CDR3 protein. The data contain roughly 63,000 distinct CDR3 sequences, 54% of them singletons. The specimen sequenced was sorted CD4+, CD8+, or CD8+CD57+ T cells (not recorded which) from PBMCs. The receptor set was obtained from a human donor in good health, serving as a control. Each CDR3 is given with its conserved first and last residue. D genes are given only for firm matches. A row's size may be missing; if present it is once, few, many or a size class.

D gene	V gene	J gene	clone size	CDR3 DNA	CDR3 protein
.	TRBV7-9	TRBJ1-1	few	TGTGCCAGCAGCTTCCAAAACACTGAAGCTTTCTTT	CASSFQNTEAFF
TRBD2	TRBV5-5	TRBJ2-1	many	TGTGCCAGCAGCCGGGGACTAGCGGGAGGTGAGCAGTTCTTC	CASSRGLAGGEQFF
.	TRBV27	TRBJ1-2	many	TGTGCCAGCAGTACTCGTTACGGACAGTACACTACTAACTATGGCTACACCTTC	CASSTRYGQYTTNYGYTF
TRBD1	TRBV7-2	TRBJ2-7	many	TGTGCCAGCAGCTACGACAGGGGGACCTACGAGCAGTACTTC	CASSYDRGTYEQYF
.	TRBV9	TRBJ2-7	many	TGTGCCAGCAGCGTAGGACCCGGTCAGGGCTCCTACGAGCAGTACTTC	CASSVGPGQGSYEQYF
TRBD1	TRBV13	TRBJ1-4	.	TGTGCCAGCAGCCTTAGACAGGGCGGCGAAAAACTGTTTTTT	CASSLRQGGEKLFF
TRBD1	TRBV25-1	TRBJ1-5	.	TGTGCCAGTGAGGGGACAGCTCAAGGTCAGCCCCAGCATTTT	CASEGTAQGQPQHF
TRBD1	TRBV7-8	TRBJ2-7	many	TGTGCCAGCAGCTTAGCGAGAGTGGGACAGGGTTTTGTCGAGCAGTACTTC	CASSLARVGQGFVEQYF
TRBD1	TRBV7-8	TRBJ2-3	.	TGTGCCAGCAGTTCCGGGACAGGGGGCTTAGATACGCAGTATTTT	CASSSGTGGLDTQYF
.	TRBV30	TRBJ1-2	once	TGTGCCTGGAGTGTCCGGCTGGCCTATAGCCGCACCTTC	CAWSVRLAYSRTF
.	TRBV10-2	TRBJ1-4	.	TGCGCCAGCAGTGCCTTGGGAGGGGAAAAACTGTTTTTT	CASSALGGEKLFF
TRBD1	TRBV15	TRBJ1-6	.	TGTGCCACCAGCAGGGGGACAGGGGACCACTCACCCCTCCACTTT	CATSRGTGDHSPLHF
.	TRBV6-6	TRBJ2-5	many	TGTGCCAGCAGTTTCGGACTGGGACAAGAGACCCAGTACTTC	CASSFGLGQETQYF
.	TRBV10-1	TRBJ2-7	few	TGCGCCAGCAGTGGTCGTGGGGTCCCCGAGCAGTACTTC	CASSGRGVPEQYF
TRBD1	TRBV6-1	TRBJ1-1	many	TGTGCCAGCCGGGACAGGGGAATAACTGAAGCTTTCTTT	CASRDRGITEAFF
.	TRBV27	TRBJ1-5	.	TGTGCCAGCGGCCGATTTAGCAATCAGCCCCAGCATTTT	CASGRFSNQPQHF
.	TRBV29-1	TRBJ1-1	.	TGCAGCTCTTGGGCGAACACTGAAGCTTTCTTT	CSSWANTEAFF
.	TRBV19	TRBJ2-5	few	TGTGCCAGCAGCTTGGGGCGCGGCCAAGAGACCCAGTACTTC	CASSLGRGQETQYF
TRBD2	TRBV7-8	TRBJ2-7	many	TGTGCCAGCAGCTTTCAAAGCGGGGGTTTCTCCTACGAGCAGTACTTC	CASSFQSGGFSYEQYF
TRBD1	TRBV19	TRBJ2-7	.	TGTGCCAGCAAATCGGACAGGGGGCACTACGAGCAGTACTTC	CASKSDRGHYEQYF
TRBD2	TRBV20-1	TRBJ2-3	.	TGCAGTGCTAGAGATCTAGCGGGAAGCACAGATGCGCAGTATTTT	CSARDLAGSTDAQYF
.	TRBV9	TRBJ1-2	.	TGTGCCAGCAGCGTAGGGGGTGGGACCTATGGCTACACCTTC	CASSVGGGTYGYTF
.	TRBV11-2	TRBJ2-3	many	TGTGCCAGCAGCTTGCTAAACACAGATACGCAGTATTTT	CASSLLNTDTQYF
.	TRBV5-4	TRBJ2-7	.	TGTGCCAGCAGCCTTGGGGGGAGGGAGCAGTACTTC	CASSLGGREQYF
.	TRBV7-9	TRBJ2-7	medium-sized	TGTGCCAGCAGCTTGGATCAGTTCTACGAGCAGTACTTC	CASSLDQFYEQYF
.	TRBV5-4	TRBJ2-5	many	TGTGCCAGCAGCGGGCCAGGGGAGTCGGAGCAGTACTTC	CASSGPGESEQYF
TRBD2	TRBV19	TRBJ2-5	.	TGTGCCAGTGGCCTAGCGGCGAATGAAGAGACCCAGTACTTC	CASGLAANEETQYF
.	TRBV20-1	TRBJ2-3	.	TGCAGTGCTCAACAGGCCCGGGATACGCAGTATTTT	CSAQQARDTQYF
.	TRBV19	TRBJ1-1	many	TGTGCCAGTACCCTAGGACTAACTGAAGCTTTCTTT	CASTLGLTEAFF
.	TRBV7-9	TRBJ1-6	.	TGTGCCAGCAGCTTCATCAATTCACCCCTCCACTTT	CASSFINSPLHF
.	TRBV29-1	TRBJ1-3	few	TGCAGCGTTGCCACTAACAGAGACTCTGGAAACACCATATATTTT	CSVATNRDSGNTIYF
TRBD2	TRBV18	TRBJ2-3	.	TGTGCCAGCTCACCAGGGACTAGCGGGGGATTGAATACGCAGTATTTT	CASSPGTSGGLNTQYF
TRBD1	TRBV27	TRBJ1-4	.	TGTGCCACCCCAGTGACAGGGGGGAATGAAAAACTGTTTTTT	CATPVTGGNEKLFF
.	TRBV9	TRBJ1-1	.	TGTGCCAGCAGCCTCGGGCAATTGAACACTGAAGCTTTCTTT	CASSLGQLNTEAFF
TRBD1	TRBV19	TRBJ2-7	.	TGTGCCAGTAGTTACCGGACAGGGTACCCCTACGAGCAGTACTTC	CASSYRTGYPYEQYF
.	TRBV19	TRBJ1-6	.	TGTGCCAGTAGTATTTCAGGGAATTCACCCCTCCACTTT	CASSISGNSPLHF
TRBD2	TRBV29-1	TRBJ2-2	.	TGCAGCGTTGGAAGCGGGGGGGCCGGCGGGGAGCTGTTTTTT	CSVGSGGAGGELFF
.	TRBV2	TRBJ1-5	medium-sized	TGTGCCAGCACCTCTAGGGATAGCAATCAGCCCCAGCATTTT	CASTSRDSNQPQHF
.	TRBV10-3	TRBJ1-1	many	TGTGCCACCGACCCCTCCGGGACAATCATGGAAGCTTTCTTT	CATDPSGTIMEAFF
TRBD1	TRBV28	TRBJ1-1	many	TGTGCCAGCACCCTTGCGGACAGGGAAGCGTCTGAAGCTTTCTTT	CASTLADREASEAFF
TRBD1	TRBV6-1	TRBJ1-1	many	TGTGCCAGCAGTGTCTACTCCGGGACAGCGTCTGAAGCTTTCTTT	CASSVYSGTASEAFF
.	TRBV29-1	TRBJ2-1	.	TGCAGCGTTGCAGTTTGGGATGAGCAGTTCTTC	CSVAVWDEQFF
TRBD2	TRBV9	TRBJ2-7	many	TGTGCCAGCAGCGACGTCGGGACTAGCGGGAGGCAGTACTTC	CASSDVGTSGRQYF